The rows below give T cell receptor beta chains drawn from one sample of a study of cytomegalovirus exposure and HLA in healthy donors. Using immunoSEQ multiplex PCR, the repertoire was profiled, and TCRdb retains in-frame clones only, with some absent. In the table there are around 190,000 clones, roughly 88% of which are singletons. The source material was PBMCs. All receptors come from a woman aged 18-30 years in good health and CMV-seronegative. Each CDR3 is given with its conserved first and last residue.

j_call v_call cdr3_aa
TRBJ2-5 TRBV11-3 CASSLTGGQETQYF
TRBJ2-3 TRBV10-3 CAIRPTSGNTDTQYF
TRBJ1-1 TRBV6-6 CASKHQGALEAFF
TRBJ2-3 TRBV7-2 CASSLVSGGADTQYF
TRBJ2-7 TRBV7-9 CASSPRQGKYEQYF
TRBJ2-3 TRBV5-1 CASRTSGREDTQYF
TRBJ1-1 TRBV7-3 CASSWAKNTEAFF
TRBJ2-7 TRBV29-1 CSVPGLRSSYEQYF
TRBJ2-2 TRBV5-4 CASSFGTSNRAGELFF
TRBJ2-7 TRBV30 CAWSGSSVSYEQYF
TRBJ2-3 TRBV25-1 CASSEGSYRGSDTQYF
TRBJ2-4 TRBV19 CASSIVAGFGDIQYF
TRBJ2-3 TRBV5-4 CASSLAGWADTQYF
TRBJ2-7 TRBV7-8 CASSATRPSFYEQYF
TRBJ1-2 TRBV19 CASNDRDRGLYGYTF
TRBJ2-7 TRBV29-1 CSVESGNEQYF
TRBJ2-6 TRBV19 CASSRDNSGANVLTF
TRBJ2-5 TRBV7-3 CASSPTGETQYF
TRBJ1-3 TRBV30 CAWSQTGAPAGNTIYF
TRBJ2-3 TRBV6-5 CASSLQGAGADTQYF
TRBJ1-1 TRBV18 CASSPYFRGRDTEAFF
TRBJ2-3 TRBV28 CASSPVVDTQYF
TRBJ2-1 TRBV19 CASRRSGGAPVNEQFF
TRBJ2-6 TRBV5-6 CASSLAGTGANVLTF
TRBJ2-3 TRBV10-1 CASSVTSGRTDTQYF
TRBJ2-1 TRBV9 CASSVIQGPPYNEQFF
TRBJ2-2 TRBV6-4 CASSDSRRDTGELFF
TRBJ2-2 TRBV2 CASSDRGPGELFF
TRBJ2-7 TRBV27 CASSSTGQGTYEQYF
TRBJ2-5 TRBV7-3 CASSLGQIEETQYF
TRBJ2-5 TRBV5-1 CASSLALWTSYAQETQYF
TRBJ2-1 TRBV30 CAWSVTPIGLANEQFF
TRBJ2-1 TRBV29-1 CSVDSPRLNEQFF
TRBJ2-2 TRBV2 CASRSTSGNTGELFF
TRBJ1-5 TRBV19 CASSGHTNQPQHF
TRBJ2-7 TRBV7-3 CASSFRAGGPYEQYF
TRBJ2-7 TRBV7-8 CASSIGTAPSGSEQYF
TRBJ1-1 TRBV7-2 CASSLEWKKRTGGDTEAFF
TRBJ2-7 TRBV28 CASSLVMRLASEQYF
TRBJ1-2 TRBV5-1 CASSLGTRNYGYTF
TRBJ1-2 TRBV4-1 CASSQVDRADYGYTF
TRBJ1-2 TRBV6-6 CASSERDRGPYGYTF
TRBJ1-1 TRBV10-3 CATRSDRDTEAFF
TRBJ2-5 TRBV10-3 CAISETSGGQYF
TRBJ1-4 TRBV4-1 CASSQGWSGEKLFF
TRBJ2-1 TRBV7-8 CASSLIVGFSGIGNEQFF
TRBJ1-1 TRBV25-1 CASSERLRTAEAFF
TRBJ1-2 TRBV18 CASSSEPTANYGYTF